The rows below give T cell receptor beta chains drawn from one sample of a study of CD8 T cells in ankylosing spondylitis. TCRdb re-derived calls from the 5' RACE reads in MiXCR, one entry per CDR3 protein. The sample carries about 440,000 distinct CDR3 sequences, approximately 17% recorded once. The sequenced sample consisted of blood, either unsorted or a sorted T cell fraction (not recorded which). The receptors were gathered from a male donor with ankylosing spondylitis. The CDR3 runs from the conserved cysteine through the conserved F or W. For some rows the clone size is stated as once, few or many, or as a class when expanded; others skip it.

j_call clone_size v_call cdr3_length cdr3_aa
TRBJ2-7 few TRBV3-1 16 CASSETGFGSSYEQYF
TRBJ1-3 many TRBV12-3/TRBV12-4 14 CASSLAGAGNTIYF
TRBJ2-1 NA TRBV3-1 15 CASTDTGKFYNEQFF
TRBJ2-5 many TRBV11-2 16 CASTQGTSGHQETQYF
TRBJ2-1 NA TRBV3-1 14 CASSQEGSLTEQFF
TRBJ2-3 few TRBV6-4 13 CASSAGPEGTQYF
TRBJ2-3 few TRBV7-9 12 CASRYQSDTQYF
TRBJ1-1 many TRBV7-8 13 CASSTTGTGEAFF
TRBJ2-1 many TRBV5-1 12 CASSTGTQDPFF
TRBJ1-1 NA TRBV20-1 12 CSAREGRTEAFF
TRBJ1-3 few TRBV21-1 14 CASGGGTARNTIYF
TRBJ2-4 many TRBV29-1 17 CSVGILGGTSGKNIQYF
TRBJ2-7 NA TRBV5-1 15 CASSSRPGVVYEQYF
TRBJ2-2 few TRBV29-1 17 CSVDVRSSGPYTGELFF
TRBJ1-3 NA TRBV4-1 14 CASSETGLGNTIYF
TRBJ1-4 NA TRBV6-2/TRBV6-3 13 CASRGQLREKLFF
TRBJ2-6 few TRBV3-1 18 CASSPDQGFSSGANVLTF
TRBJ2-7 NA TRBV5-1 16 CASSSRGWGLMNEQYF
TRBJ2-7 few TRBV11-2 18 CASSPGLAGGRSSYEQYF
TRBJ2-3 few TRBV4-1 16 CASSRSRAPVTDTQYF
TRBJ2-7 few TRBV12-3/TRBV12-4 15 CASRTSSGGAYEQYF
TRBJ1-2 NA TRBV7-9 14 CASSPAGDSYGYTF
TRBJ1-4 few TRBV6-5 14 CASSYSGSNEKLFF
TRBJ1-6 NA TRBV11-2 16 CASSPRTGVFYSPLHF
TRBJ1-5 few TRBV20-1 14 CSAKNRDSNQPQHF
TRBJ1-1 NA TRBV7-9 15 CASSLGRTGDTEAFF
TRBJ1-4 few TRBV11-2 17 CASQFRRGDRSGEKLFF
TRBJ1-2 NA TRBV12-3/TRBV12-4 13 CASSSNRNYGYTF
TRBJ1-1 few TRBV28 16 CASSAMGIRGRTEAFF
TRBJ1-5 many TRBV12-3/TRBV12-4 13 CASSLKGEQPQHF
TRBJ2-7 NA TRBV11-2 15 CASSLLSLVGDEQYF
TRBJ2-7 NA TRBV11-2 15 CASSLDGTSLYEQYF
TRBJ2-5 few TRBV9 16 CASSATSGGVQETQYF
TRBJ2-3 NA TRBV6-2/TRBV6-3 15 CASTKLGGGTDTQYF
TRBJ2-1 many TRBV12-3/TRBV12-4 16 CASSLGLAGEYNEQFF
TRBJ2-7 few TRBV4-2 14 CASSQAASVREQYF